This TCR beta chain was sequenced for a study of CD8 T cells in Susac syndrome. The CDR3 loop spans 14 amino acids. Germline CDR1 SGHRS, CDR2 YFSETQ. Trimming at V came to 5 bases and at J to 1 base, leaving 5 bases not matched to a gene. It was with random hexamers that about 0.45 to 1 ug RNA was reverse transcribed. The CDR3 of TCR beta was amplified by immunoSEQ multiplex PCR across 54 Vbeta and 13 Jbeta. One entry per CDR3 protein results from TCRdb running MiXCR on the immunoSEQ multiplex PCR reads. The profile shows around 280,000 distinct CDR3 sequences, around 92% of them singletons. In blood CD8+ and CD4+ T cells, TCR beta underwent sequencing. Treatment-naive patients with stable or active relapsing-remitting disease served as multiple sclerosis controls. CD8+ and CD4+ T cells were negatively isolated; TEMRA cells were FACS-enriched.

The source is a human donor with multiple sclerosis. The rearrangement uses TRBV5-1 and TRBJ2-5; the match to TRBD1 covers 7 bases. The sequencing input was CD4+ T cells from PBMCs. CDR3 protein: CASRPGQFQETQYF. In nucleotides, the CDR3 is TGCGCCAGCAGACCGGGACAGTTCCAAGAGACCCAGTACTTC.